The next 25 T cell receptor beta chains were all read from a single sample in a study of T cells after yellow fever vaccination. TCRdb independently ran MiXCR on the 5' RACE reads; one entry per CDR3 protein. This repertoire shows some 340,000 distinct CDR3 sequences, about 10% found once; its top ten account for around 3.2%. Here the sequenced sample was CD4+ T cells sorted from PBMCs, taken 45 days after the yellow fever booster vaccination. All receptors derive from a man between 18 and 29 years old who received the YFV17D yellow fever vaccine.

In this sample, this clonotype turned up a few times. The CDR3 reads CATGTEFYEQYV. In nucleotides, the CDR3 is TGTGCCACCGGGACAGAATTCTACGAGCAGTACGTC. J is TRBJ2-7 and V is TRBV24-1, with TRBD1 matching over 7 bases. V lost 9 bases and J lost 3; bases outside the gene matches: 4. CDR1 KGHDR and CDR2 SFDVKD come from the germline V gene. The CDR3 sequence is 12 residues long.

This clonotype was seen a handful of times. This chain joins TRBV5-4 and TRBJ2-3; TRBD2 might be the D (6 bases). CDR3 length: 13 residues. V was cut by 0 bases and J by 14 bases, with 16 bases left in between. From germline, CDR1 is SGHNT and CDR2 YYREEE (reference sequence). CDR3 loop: CASSLESTGTLYF. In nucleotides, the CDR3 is TGTGCCAGCAGCTTGGAAAGTACCGGGACTCTGTATTTT.

The CDR3 sequence: CASSPGQVRGQFF. DNA for the CDR3: TGTGCCAGCAGCCCCGGACAGGTCCGAGGGCAGTTCTTC. V is TRBV6-5 and J is TRBJ2-1; TRBD1 matches at 7 bases. V was clipped by 6 bases and J by 12 bases; unmatched bases: 11. There are 13 residues in the CDR3. The V gene's germline CDR1 is MNHEY and CDR2 SVGAGI.

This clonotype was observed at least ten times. The CDR3 coding sequence is TGTGCCAGCAGCGCCAATCCCGGGGGCCAGAATGAGCAGTTCTTC. Protein product: CASSANPGGQNEQFF. The chain links TRBV11-2 to TRBJ2-1; D tentatively reads TRBD1 or TRBD2 (6 bases each). V lost 5 bases to trimming and J lost 7 bases, with 18 bases between them. Per germline, CDR1 SGHAT and CDR2 FQNNGV. This CDR3 has 15 residues.

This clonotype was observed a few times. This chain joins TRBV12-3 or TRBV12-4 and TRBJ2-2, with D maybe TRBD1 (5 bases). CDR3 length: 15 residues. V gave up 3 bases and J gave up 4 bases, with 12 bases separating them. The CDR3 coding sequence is TGTGCCAGCAGTTTGAATGGGGCCCTCACCGGGGAGCTGTTTTTT. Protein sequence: CASSLNGALTGELFF.

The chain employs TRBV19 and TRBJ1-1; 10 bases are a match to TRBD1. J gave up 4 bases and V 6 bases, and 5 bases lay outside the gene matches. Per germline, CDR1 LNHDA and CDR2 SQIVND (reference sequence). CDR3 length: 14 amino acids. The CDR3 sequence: CASRYRTGGTEAFF. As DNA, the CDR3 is TGTGCCAGTAGATACCGGACAGGGGGCACTGAAGCTTTCTTT.

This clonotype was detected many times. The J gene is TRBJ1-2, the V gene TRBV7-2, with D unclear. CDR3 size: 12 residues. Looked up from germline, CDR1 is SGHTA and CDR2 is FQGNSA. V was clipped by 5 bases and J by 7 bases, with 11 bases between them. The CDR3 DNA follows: TGTGCCAGCAGCAGGGCCGGCGGTGGCTACACCTTC. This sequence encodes CASSRAGGGYTF.

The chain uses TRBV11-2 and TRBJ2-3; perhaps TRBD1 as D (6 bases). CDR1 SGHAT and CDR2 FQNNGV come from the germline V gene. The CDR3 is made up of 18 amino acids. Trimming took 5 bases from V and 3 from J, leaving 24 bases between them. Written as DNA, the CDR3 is TGTGCCAGCAGCCTCTCCCAGGGGCGCAGGGTAGGAACAGATACGCAGTATTTT. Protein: CASSLSQGRRVGTDTQYF.

CDR3 DNA: TGTGCCAGCAGCCAAACGGAGGGGACCGAGCAGTACTTC. Protein sequence: CASSQTEGTEQYF. The chain has TRBV11-2 and TRBJ2-7, with a weak D call TRBD2 (6 bases). Germline values: CDR1 SGHAT, CDR2 FQNNGV. This CDR3 region has 13 residues. V was trimmed by 5 bases and J by 6 bases, leaving 14 bases between them.

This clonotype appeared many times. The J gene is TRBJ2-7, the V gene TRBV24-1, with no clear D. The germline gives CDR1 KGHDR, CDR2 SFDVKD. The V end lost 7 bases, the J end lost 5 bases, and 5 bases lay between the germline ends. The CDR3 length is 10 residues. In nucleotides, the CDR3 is TGTGCCACCAGACCAGACGAGCAGTACTTC. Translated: CATRPDEQYF.

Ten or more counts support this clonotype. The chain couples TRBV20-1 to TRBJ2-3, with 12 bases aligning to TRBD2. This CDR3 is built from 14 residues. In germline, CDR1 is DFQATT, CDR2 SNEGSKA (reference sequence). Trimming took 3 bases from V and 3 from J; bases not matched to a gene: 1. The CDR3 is CSARTSGGTDTQYF. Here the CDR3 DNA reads TGCAGTGCTAGGACTAGCGGGGGAACAGATACGCAGTATTTT.

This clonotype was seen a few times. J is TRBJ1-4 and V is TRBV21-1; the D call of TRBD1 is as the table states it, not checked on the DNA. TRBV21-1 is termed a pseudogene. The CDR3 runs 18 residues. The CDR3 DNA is TGTGCCAGCAGGTACCCGGGACAGGCGGGTACCCACACTGAAAAACTGTTTTTT. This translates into CASRYPGQAGTHTEKLFF.

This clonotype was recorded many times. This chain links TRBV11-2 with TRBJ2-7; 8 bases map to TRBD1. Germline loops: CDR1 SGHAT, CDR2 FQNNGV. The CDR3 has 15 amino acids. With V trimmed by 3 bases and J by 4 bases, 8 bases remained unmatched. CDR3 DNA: TGTGCCAGCAGCTTTGGGATTACAGGGGGTTACGAGCAGTACGTC. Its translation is CASSFGITGGYEQYV.

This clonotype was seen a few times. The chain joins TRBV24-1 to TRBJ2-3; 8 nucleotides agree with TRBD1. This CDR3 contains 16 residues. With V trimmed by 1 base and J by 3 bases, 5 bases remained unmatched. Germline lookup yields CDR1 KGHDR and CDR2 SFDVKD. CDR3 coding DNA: TGTGCCACCAGTGATTTACCCGGGACAGGAACAGATACGCAGTATTTT. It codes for CATSDLPGTGTDTQYF.

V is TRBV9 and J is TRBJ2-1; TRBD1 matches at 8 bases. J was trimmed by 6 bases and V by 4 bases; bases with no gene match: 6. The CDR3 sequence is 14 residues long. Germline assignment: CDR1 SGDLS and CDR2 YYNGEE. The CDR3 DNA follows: TGTGCCAGCAGCCGACAGGGGAGCAGCAATGAGCAGTTCTTC. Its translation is CASSRQGSSNEQFF.

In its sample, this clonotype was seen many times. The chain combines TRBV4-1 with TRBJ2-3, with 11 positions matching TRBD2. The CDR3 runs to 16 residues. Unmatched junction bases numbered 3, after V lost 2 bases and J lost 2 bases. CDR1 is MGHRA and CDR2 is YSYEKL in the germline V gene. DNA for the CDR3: TGCGCCAGCAGCCAAAGGACTAGCGGGTACACAGATACGCAGTATTTT. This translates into CASSQRTSGYTDTQYF.

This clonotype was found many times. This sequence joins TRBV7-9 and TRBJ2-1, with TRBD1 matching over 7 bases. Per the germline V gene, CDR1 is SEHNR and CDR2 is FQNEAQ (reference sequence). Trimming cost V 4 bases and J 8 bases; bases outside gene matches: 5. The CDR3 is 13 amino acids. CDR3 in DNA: TGTGCCAGCAGCTCGACAGGGCGGGATGAGCAGTTCTTC. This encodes CASSSTGRDEQFF.

CDR3 sequence: CASSLNEGETQYF. In DNA form, the CDR3 reads TGTGCCAGCAGCTTAAATGAGGGAGAGACCCAGTACTTC. The chain uses TRBV7-9 and TRBJ2-5, with a possible D match to TRBD2 (5 bases). The ends were cut back, 2 bases at V and 4 bases at J, with 8 bases in the middle. Germline V gene data show CDR1 as SEHNR and CDR2 as FQNEAQ (reference sequence). The CDR3 sequence is 13 residues long.

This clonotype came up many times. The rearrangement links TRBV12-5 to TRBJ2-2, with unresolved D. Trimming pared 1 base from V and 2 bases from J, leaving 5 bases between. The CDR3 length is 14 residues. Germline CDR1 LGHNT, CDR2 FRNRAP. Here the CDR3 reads CASGLGFNTGELFF. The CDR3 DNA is TGTGCTAGTGGTTTGGGCTTTAACACCGGGGAGCTGTTTTTT.

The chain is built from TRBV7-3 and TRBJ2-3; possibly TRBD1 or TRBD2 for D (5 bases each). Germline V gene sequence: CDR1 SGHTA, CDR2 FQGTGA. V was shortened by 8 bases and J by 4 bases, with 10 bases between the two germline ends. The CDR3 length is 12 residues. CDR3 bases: TGTGCCAGCGGGGGAAGGTCAGATACGCAGTATTTT. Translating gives CASGGRSDTQYF.

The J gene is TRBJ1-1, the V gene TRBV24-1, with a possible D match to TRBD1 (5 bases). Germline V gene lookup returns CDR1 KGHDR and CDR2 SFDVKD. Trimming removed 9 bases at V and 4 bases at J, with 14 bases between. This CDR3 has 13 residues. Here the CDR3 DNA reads TGTGCCACCTCAAGGGGAAGCGGCACTGAAGCTTTCTTT. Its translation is CATSRGSGTEAFF.

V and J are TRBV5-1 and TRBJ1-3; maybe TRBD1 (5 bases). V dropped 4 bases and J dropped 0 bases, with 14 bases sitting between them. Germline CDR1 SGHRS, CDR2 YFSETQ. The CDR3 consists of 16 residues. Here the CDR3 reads CASSLGGTSSGNTIYF. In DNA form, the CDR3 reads TGCGCCAGCAGCCTGGGGGGGACGAGCTCTGGAAACACCATATATTTT.

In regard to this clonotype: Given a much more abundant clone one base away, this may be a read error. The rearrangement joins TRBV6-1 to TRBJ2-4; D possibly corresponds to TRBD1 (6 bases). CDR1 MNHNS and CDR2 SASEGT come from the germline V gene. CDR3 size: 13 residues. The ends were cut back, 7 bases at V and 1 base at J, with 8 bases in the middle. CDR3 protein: CASTQGAKNIQYF. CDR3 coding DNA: TGTGCCAGCACCCAGGGGGCCAAAAACATTCAGTACTTC.

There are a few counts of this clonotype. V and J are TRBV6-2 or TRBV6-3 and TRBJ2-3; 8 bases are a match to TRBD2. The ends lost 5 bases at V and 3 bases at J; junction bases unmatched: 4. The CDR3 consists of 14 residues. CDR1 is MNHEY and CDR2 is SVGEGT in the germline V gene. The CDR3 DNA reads TGTGCCAGCAGTGACACTAGCGGAACAGATACGCAGTATTTT. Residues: CASSDTSGTDTQYF.

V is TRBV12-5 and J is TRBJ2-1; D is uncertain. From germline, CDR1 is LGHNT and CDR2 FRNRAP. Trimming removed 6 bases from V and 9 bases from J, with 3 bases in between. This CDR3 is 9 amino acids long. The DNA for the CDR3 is TGTGCTAGTGGGGGTGAGCAGTTCTTC. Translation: CASGGEQFF.